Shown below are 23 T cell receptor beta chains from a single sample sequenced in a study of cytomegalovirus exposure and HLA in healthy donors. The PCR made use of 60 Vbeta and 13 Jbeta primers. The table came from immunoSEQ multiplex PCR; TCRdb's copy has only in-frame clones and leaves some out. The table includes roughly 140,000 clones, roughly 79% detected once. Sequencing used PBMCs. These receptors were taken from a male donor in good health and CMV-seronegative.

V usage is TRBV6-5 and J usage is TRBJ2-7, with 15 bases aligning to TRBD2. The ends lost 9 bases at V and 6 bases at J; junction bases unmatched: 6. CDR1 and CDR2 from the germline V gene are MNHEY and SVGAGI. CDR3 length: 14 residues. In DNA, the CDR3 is TGTGCCAGTCGGACTAGCGGGGGGGCGGTCGAGCAGTACTTC. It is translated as CASRTSGGAVEQYF.

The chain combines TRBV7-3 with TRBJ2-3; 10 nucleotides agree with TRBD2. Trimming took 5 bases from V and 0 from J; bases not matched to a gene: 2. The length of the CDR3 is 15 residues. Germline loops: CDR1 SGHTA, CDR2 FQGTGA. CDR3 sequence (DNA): TGTGCCAGCAGCCAAGCGGGGGGGAGCACAGATACGCAGTATTTT. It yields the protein CASSQAGGSTDTQYF.

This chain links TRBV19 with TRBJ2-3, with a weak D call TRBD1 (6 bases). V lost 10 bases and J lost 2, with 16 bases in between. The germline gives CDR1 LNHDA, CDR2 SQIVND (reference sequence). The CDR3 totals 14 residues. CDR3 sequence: CATLFKGVTDTQYF. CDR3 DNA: TGTGCCACACTATTTAAGGGGGTCACAGATACGCAGTATTTT.

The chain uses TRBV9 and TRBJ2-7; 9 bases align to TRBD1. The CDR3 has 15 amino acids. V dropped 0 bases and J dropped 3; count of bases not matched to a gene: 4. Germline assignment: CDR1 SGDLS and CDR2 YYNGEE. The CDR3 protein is CASSVEVTGGYEQYF. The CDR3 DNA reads TGTGCCAGCAGCGTAGAAGTGACAGGGGGCTACGAGCAGTACTTC.

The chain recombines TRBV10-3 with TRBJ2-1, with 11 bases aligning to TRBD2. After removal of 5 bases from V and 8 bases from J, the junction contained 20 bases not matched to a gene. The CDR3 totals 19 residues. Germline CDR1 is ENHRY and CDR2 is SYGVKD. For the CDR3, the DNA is TGTGCCATCAGTTCGGGTAGCGGGGGGGCCCCGCGGACAGCAGATGAGCAGTTCTTC. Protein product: CAISSGSGGAPRTADEQFF.

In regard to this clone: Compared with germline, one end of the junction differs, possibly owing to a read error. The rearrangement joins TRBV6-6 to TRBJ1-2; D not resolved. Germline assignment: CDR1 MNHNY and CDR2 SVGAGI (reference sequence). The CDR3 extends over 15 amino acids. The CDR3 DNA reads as TGTGCCAGCAGTTACCACAAATATAAGGAGCCCGGCTACCCCTTC. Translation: CASSYHKYKEPGYPF.

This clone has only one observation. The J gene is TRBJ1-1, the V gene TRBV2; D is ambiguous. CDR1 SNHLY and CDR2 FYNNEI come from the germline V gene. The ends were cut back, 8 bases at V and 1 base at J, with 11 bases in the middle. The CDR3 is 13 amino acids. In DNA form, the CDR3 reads TGTGCCAGCCTAGCGGCCAGGAACACTGAAGCTTTCTTT. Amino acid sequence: CASLAARNTEAFF.

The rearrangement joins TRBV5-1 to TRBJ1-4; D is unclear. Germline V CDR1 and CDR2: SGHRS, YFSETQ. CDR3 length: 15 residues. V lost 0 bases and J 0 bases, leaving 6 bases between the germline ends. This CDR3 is CASSLATATNEKLFF. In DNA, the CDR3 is TGCGCCAGCAGCTTGGCCACGGCAACTAATGAAAAACTGTTTTTT.

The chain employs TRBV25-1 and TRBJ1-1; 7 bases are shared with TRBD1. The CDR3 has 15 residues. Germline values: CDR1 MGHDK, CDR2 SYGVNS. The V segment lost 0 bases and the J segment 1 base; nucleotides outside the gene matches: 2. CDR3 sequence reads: CASSEYRTGNTEAFF. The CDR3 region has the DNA TGTGCCAGCAGTGAATACAGGACAGGGAACACTGAAGCTTTCTTT.

CDR3 loop: CASSVGTGGYTGELFF. CDR3 in DNA: TGTGCCAGCAGCGTAGGGACAGGGGGGTACACCGGGGAGCTGTTTTTT. The gene calls are TRBV9 and TRBJ2-2; 10 nucleotides match TRBD1. The CDR3 is made up of 16 amino acids. The V gene end was trimmed by 0 bases and the J gene end by 3 bases; junction bases not matched to a gene: 2. CDR1 and CDR2 from the germline V gene are SGDLS and YYNGEE.

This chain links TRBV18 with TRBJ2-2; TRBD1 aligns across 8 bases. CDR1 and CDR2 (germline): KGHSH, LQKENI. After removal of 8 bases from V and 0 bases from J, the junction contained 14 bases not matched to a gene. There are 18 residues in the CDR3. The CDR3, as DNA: TGTGCCAGCCGATCCCGGGACAGGAACTCAACGAACACCGGGGAGCTGTTTTTT. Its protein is CASRSRDRNSTNTGELFF.

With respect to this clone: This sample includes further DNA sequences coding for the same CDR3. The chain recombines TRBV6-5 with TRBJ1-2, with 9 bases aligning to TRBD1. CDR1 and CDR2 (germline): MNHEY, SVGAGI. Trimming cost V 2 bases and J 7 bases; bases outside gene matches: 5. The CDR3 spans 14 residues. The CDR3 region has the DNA TGTGCCAGCAGTTACAGCACAGGGGGCAGTGGCTACACCTTC. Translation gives CASSYSTGGSGYTF.

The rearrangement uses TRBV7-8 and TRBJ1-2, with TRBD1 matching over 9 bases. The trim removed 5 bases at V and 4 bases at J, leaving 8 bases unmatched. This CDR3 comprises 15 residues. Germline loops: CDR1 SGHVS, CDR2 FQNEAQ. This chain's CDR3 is CASSPGTGLVYGYTF. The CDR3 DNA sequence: TGTGCCAGCAGCCCGGGGACAGGGCTCGTCTATGGCTACACCTTC.

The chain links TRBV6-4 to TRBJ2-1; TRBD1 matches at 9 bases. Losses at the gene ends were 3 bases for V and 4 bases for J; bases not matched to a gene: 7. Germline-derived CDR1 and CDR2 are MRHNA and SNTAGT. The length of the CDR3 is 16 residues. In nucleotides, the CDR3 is TGTGCCAGCAGTGAATCGTTGACAGGGGGTTACAATGAGCAGTTCTTC. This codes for CASSESLTGGYNEQFF.

CDR3 sequence (DNA): TGCGCCAGCAGCCAAGAAGGGACAGGGGTCACTGAAGCTTTCTTT. Protein sequence: CASSQEGTGVTEAFF. This chain links TRBV4-1 with TRBJ1-1; 10 bases map to TRBD1. From germline, CDR1 is MGHRA and CDR2 YSYEKL. This CDR3 comprises 15 residues. With 0 bases clipped from V and 4 bases from J, the junction kept 2 bases outside the gene matches.

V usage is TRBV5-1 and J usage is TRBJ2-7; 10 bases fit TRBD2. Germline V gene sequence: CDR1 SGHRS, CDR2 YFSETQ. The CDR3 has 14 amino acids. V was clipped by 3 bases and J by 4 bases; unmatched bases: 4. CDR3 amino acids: CASSSPSGSYEQYF. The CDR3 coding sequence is TGCGCCAGCAGCTCCCCTAGCGGGAGTTACGAGCAGTACTTC.

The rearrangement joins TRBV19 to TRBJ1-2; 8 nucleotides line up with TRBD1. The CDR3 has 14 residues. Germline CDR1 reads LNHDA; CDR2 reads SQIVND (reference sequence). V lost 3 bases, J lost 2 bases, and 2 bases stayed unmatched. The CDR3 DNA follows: TGTGCCAGTAGTATGGGACAGGCGAACTATGGCTACACCTTC. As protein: CASSMGQANYGYTF.

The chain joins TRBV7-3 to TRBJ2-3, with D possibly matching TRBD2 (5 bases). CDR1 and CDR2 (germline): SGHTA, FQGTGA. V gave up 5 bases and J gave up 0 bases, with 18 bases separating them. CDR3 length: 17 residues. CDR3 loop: CASSAHSDHSSTDTQYF. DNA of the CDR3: TGTGCCAGCAGCGCACATAGCGACCATTCTAGCACAGATACGCAGTATTTT.

In DNA form, the CDR3 reads TGTGCCATCTGTAGGGGACTAGCCTACAATGAGCAGTTCTTC. Amino acid sequence: CAICRGLAYNEQFF. This chain uses TRBV10-3 with TRBJ2-1; the match to TRBD2 covers 8 bases. The CDR3 has 14 residues. CDR1 is ENHRY, CDR2 SYGVKD, per germline. V shed 8 bases, J shed 2 bases, and the junction held 5 bases outside the gene matches.

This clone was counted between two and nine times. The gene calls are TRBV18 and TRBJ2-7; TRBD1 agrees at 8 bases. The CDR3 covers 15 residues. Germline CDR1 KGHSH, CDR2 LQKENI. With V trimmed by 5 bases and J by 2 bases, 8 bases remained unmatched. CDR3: CASSSEQGGTYEQYF. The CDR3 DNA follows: TGTGCCAGCTCATCGGAACAGGGGGGTACCTACGAGCAGTACTTC.

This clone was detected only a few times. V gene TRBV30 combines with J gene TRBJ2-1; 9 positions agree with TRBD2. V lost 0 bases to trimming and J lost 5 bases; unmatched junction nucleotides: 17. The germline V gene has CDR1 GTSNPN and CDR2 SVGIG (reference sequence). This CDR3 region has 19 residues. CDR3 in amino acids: CAWSVLLRGGRVSHNEQFF. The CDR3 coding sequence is TGTGCCTGGAGTGTACTTTTGCGGGGCGGGAGGGTGTCCCACAATGAGCAGTTCTTC.

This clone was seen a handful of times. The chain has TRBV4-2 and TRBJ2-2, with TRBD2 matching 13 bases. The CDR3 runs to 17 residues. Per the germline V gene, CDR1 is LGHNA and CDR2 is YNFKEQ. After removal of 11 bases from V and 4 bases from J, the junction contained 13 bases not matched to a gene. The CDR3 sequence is CAPRALAGGRATGELFF. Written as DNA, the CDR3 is TGTGCCCCCCGAGCACTAGCGGGGGGGCGGGCCACCGGGGAGCTGTTTTTT.

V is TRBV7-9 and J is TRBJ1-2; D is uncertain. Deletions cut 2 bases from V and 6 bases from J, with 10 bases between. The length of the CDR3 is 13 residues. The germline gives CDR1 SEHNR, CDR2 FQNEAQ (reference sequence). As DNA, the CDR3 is TGTGCCAGCAGCTTAATGCCGGGAGATGGCTACACCTTC. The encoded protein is CASSLMPGDGYTF.